This T cell receptor beta chain was captured in a study of CXCR3-negative and CXCR3-positive naive CD8 T cells. Libraries were UMI-labeled 5' RACE TRB cDNA. Following a re-call of the 5' RACE reads, TCRdb has one entry per CDR3 protein and lacks DNA. The sample table includes thousands of distinct CDR3 sequences. A remark on this clonotype: No antigen is known for it.

The sorting of each CD8+ T cell subset was done in triplicate, at about 300,000 cells each. Broader study findings: Both of the naive subsets showed about the same high diversity, but memory CD8+ cells had much less.

This TCR derives from a human donor in good health. Some clones in this sample may be carry-over from other donors' samples. The sample consisted of naive CXCR3- CD8+ T cells from blood. Subset: CD45RO-CCR7+CD27+CD95- naive CD8+ T cells lacking CXCR3 (TNR3-).

CDR3 protein: CASSLGTGNQPQHF. The chain couples TRBV9 to TRBJ1-5. Germline values: CDR1 SGDLS, CDR2 YYNGEE. CDR3 length: 14 amino acids.